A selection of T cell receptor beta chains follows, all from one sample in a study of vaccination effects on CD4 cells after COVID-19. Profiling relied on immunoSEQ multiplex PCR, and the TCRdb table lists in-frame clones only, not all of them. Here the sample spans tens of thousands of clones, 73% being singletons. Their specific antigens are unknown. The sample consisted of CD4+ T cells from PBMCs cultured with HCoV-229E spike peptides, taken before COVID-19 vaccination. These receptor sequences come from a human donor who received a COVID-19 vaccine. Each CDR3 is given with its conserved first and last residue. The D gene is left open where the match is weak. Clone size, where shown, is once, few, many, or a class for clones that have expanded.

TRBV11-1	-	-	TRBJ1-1	TGTGCCAGCAGCTTAGGAGCCTTGAACACTGAAGCTTTCTTT	CASSLGALNTEAFF
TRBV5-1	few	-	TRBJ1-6	TGCGCCAGCCAAGGGGTTACGGGCTATAATTCACCCCTCCACTTT	CASQGVTGYNSPLHF
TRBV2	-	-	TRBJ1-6	TGTGCCAGCAAAGAGGGTTTACGGTCACCCCTCCACTTT	CASKEGLRSPLHF
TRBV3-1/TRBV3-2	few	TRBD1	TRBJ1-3	TGTGCCAGCAGCCAAGAGAGGTTGGACAGGCGCAGCTCTGGAAACACCATATATTTT	CASSQERLDRRSSGNTIYF
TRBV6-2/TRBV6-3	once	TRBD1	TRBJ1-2	TGTGCCAGCAGTAGGACAGGGGGCGATTTCTATGGCTACACCTTC	CASSRTGGDFYGYTF
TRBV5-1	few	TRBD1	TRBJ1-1	TGCGCCAGCAGCTTACGGACAGGGAGCACTGAAGCTTTCTTT	CASSLRTGSTEAFF
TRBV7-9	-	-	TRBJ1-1	TGTGCCAGCACCCGGGTGGGGGAGGACACTGAGGCTTTCTTT	CASTRVGEDTEAFF
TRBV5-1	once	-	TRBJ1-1	TGCGCCAGCAGCTCCCGGACAGTGGGCACTGAAGCTTTCTTT	CASSSRTVGTEAFF
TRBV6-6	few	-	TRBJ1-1	TGTGCCAGCAACTACGGGAGAGAAGCTTTCTTT	CASNYGREAFF
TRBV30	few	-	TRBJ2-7	TGTGCCTGGAGGCGGGCAGGCTCCGTCTACGAGCAGTACTTC	CAWRRAGSVYEQYF
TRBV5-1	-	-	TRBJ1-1	TGCGCCAGCAGCCGGGACAACCCAAACACTGAAGCTTTCTTT	CASSRDNPNTEAFF
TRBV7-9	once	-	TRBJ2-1	TGTGCCAGCAGCTTAAAATCAGGGTTGTCCAATGAGCAGTTCTTC	CASSLKSGLSNEQFF
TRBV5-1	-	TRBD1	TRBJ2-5	TGCGCCAGCAGCCCGGGGACAGGGGGCGGAGAGACCCAGTACTTC	CASSPGTGGGETQYF
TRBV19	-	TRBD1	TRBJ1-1	TGTGCCAGTAGTATGCCGGGACAGGGACTGAACACTGAAGCTTTCTTT	CASSMPGQGLNTEAFF
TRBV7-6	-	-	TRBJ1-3	TGTGCCAGCAGCCCCTGGGGGAGCAGCTCTGGAAACACCATATATTTT	CASSPWGSSSGNTIYF
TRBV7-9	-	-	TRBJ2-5	TGTGCCAGCAGCTTAGGGGTGAGTGCCGACCAAGAGACCCAGTACTTC	CASSLGVSADQETQYF
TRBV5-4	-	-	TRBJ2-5	TGTGCCAGCAGCTTGGATGGGGTGACCCAGTACTTC	CASSLDGVTQYF
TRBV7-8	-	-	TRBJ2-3	TGTGCCAGCAGCTTCAGACTAGATGGCACAGATACGCAGTATTTT	CASSFRLDGTDTQYF
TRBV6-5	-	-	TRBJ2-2	TGTGCCAGCAGGGACAGAGCGAACACCGGGGAGCTGTTTTTT	CASRDRANTGELFF
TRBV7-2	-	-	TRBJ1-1	TGTGCCAGCAGCTTGCGGGGATGGAGCACTGAAGCTTTCTTT	CASSLRGWSTEAFF
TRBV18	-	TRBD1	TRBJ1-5	TGTGCCAGCTCACAGGGACAGGGGGCGGATAGCAATCAGCCCCAGCATTTT	CASSQGQGADSNQPQHF
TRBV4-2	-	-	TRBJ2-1	TGTGCCAGCAGCCAAAGCGGGACAACCTACAATGAGCAGTTCTTC	CASSQSGTTYNEQFF
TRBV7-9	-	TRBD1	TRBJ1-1	TGTGCCAGCAGCGCCAGGGGGACTGAAGCTTTCTTT	CASSARGTEAFF
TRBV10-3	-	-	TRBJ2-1	TGTGCCATCAAGCAGGGAGAGGGATCCTACAATGAGCAGTTCTTC	CAIKQGEGSYNEQFF
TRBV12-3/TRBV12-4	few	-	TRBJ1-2	TGTGCCAGCAGTTCTACACCCTTCAACACCTTC	CASSSTPFNTF
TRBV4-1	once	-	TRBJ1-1	TGCGCCAGCAGCCAAGGACAGGATTTGAACACTGAAGCTTTCTTT	CASSQGQDLNTEAFF
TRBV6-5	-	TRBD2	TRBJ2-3	TGTGCCAGCAGTTATGGACTAGACTCAACAGATACGCAGTATTTT	CASSYGLDSTDTQYF
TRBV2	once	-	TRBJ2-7	TGTGCCAGCAGTGTGAAATACGAGCAGTACTTC	CASSVKYEQYF
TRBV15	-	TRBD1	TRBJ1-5	TGTGCCACCAGCAGAGAGGGTTCGGGACAGGGGGACAATCAGCCCCAGCATTTT	CATSREGSGQGDNQPQHF
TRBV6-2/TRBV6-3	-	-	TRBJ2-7	TGTGCCAGCAGCGACAGAATCCGTTCCTACGAGCAGTACTTC	CASSDRIRSYEQYF
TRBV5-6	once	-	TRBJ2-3	TGTGCCAGCAGCAGCGGGTGGAGCACAGATACGCAGTATTTT	CASSSGWSTDTQYF
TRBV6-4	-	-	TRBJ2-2	TGTGCCAGCAGTGACTCGACAACCGGGGAGCTGTTTTTT	CASSDSTTGELFF
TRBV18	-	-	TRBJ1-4	TGTGCCAGCTCACCATGGGCGGGAGAAAAACTGTTTTTT	CASSPWAGEKLFF
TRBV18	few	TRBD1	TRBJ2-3	TGTGCCAGCTCGCAATTAGGCGGGACAGGGGGCCCAGATACGCAGTATTTT	CASSQLGGTGGPDTQYF
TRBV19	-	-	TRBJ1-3	TGTGCCAGTAAGGGGCAGCACTCTGGAAACACCATATATTTT	CASKGQHSGNTIYF
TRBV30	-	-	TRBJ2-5	TGTGCCTGGAACAAAATACAAGAGACCCAGTACTTC	CAWNKIQETQYF
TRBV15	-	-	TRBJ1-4	TGTGCCACCAGCAGAGATATCGGTAATGAAAAACTGTTTTTT	CATSRDIGNEKLFF
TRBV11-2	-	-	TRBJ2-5	TGTGCCAGCAGCTTAGGTATCACAGGGAGGAATTGGGAGACCCAGTACTTC	CASSLGITGRNWETQYF
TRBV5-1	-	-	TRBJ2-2	TGCGCCAGCAACTGGGTAGCGGCGAACACCGGGGAGCTGTTTTTT	CASNWVAANTGELFF
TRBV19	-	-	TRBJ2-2	TGTGCCAGTAAGCGGGTTGATTGGAACACCGGGGAGCTGTTTTTT	CASKRVDWNTGELFF
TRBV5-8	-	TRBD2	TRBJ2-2	TGTGCCAGCAGCTTGGCCACTGGACTAGCGGGGCGAGGGGAGCTGTTTTTT	CASSLATGLAGRGELFF
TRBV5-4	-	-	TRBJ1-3	TGTGCCAGCAGTTCGGGGGATCTCTCTGGAAACACCATATATTTT	CASSSGDLSGNTIYF
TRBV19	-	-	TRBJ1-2	TGTGCCAGTAGTTTTTTAGACAGTTCCTATGGCTACACCTTC	CASSFLDSSYGYTF
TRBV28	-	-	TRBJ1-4	TGTGCCAGCAGTTTTAGTCAGGGGCTGGGCAGTTTTAATGAAAAACTGTTTTTT	CASSFSQGLGSFNEKLFF
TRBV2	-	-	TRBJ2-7	TGTGCCAGCAGCGGACAGACCTACGAGCAGTACTTC	CASSGQTYEQYF